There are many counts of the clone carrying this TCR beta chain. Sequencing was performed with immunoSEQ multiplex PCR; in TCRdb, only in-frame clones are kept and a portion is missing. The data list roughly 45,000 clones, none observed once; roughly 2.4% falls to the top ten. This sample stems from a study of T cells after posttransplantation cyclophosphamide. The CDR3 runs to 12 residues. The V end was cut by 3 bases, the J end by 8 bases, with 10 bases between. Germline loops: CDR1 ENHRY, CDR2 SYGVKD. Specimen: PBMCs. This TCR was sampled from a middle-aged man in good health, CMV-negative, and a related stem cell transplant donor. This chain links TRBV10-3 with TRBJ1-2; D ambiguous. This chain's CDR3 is CAISEVRGGYTF. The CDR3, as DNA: TGTGCCATCAGTGAAGTCAGAGGCGGCTACACCTTC.